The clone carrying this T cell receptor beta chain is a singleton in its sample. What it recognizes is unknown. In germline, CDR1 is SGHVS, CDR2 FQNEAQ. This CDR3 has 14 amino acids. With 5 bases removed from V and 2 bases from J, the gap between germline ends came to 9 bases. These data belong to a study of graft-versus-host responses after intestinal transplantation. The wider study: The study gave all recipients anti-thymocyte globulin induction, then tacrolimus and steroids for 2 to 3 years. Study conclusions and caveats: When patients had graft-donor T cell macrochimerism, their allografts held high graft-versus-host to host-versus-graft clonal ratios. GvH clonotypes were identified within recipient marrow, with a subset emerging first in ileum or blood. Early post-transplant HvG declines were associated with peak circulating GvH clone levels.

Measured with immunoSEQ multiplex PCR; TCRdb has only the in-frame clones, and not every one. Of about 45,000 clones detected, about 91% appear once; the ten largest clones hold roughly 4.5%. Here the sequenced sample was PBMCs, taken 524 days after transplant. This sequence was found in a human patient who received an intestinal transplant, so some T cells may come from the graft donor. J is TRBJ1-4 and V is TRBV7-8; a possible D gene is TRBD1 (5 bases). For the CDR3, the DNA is TGTGCCAGCAGCCCCTGGGGGACTAATGAAAAACTGTTTTTT. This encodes CASSPWGTNEKLFF.